The rows below give T cell receptor beta chains drawn from one sample of a study of T-cell memory formation after mild COVID-19. MiXCR was run by TCRdb on the 5' RACE reads, yielding one entry per CDR3 protein. The sample lists around 300,000 distinct CDR3 sequences; approximately 7.6% were seen once. The sample taken for sequencing was PBMCs or a T cell subset sorted from them (not recorded which). Receptors originate from a man between 18 and 29 years old who had mild COVID-19 (a few samples of this study predate the infection). Cell type and time point are not known. Both conserved end residues are part of each CDR3. Each record gives: clone size, D gene, J gene, V gene, CDR3 protein, CDR3 DNA. A D gene is named only where the DNA matches it firmly. Expanded clones get a size class; other rows say once, few or many, or leave the size out.

>NA|TRBD1|TRBJ2-7|TRBV27
CASSLGPGGGYEQYF
TGTGCCAGCAGTTTGGGGCCAGGGGGCGGCTACGAGCAGTACTTC
>NA|TRBD2|TRBJ2-1|TRBV19
CASSLRGGGSNEQFF
TGTGCCAGCTCCCTGCGGGGGGGCGGATCCAATGAGCAGTTCTTC
>few|TRBD1|TRBJ2-3|TRBV7-3
CASSPRTGLSHRTDTQYF
TGTGCCAGCAGCCCCCGGACAGGGTTAAGTCATAGGACAGATACGCAGTATTTT
>few|NA|TRBJ2-7|TRBV11-1
CASSFGLERTYEQYF
TGTGCCAGCAGCTTTGGGCTAGAGAGAACCTACGAGCAGTACTTC
>few|NA|TRBJ2-1|TRBV7-2
CASSLASLGEQFF
TGTGCCAGCAGCTTAGCCAGCCTCGGTGAGCAGTTCTTC
>many|NA|TRBJ1-1|TRBV5-1
CASSLVGGQAEAFF
TGCGCCAGCAGCTTGGTGGGGGGGCAAGCTGAAGCTTTCTTT
>NA|NA|TRBJ1-6|TRBV6-5
CASSLGGESPLHF
TGTGCCAGCAGTTTAGGGGGAGAGTCACCCCTCCACTTT
>few|TRBD1|TRBJ2-7|TRBV12-3/TRBV12-4
CASSFRDSAYEQYF
TGTGCCAGCAGCTTCCGGGACAGTGCCTACGAGCAGTACTTC
>few|NA|TRBJ2-5|TRBV5-6
CASSLGTVWETQYF
TGTGCCAGCAGCTTGGGAACCGTTTGGGAGACCCAGTACTTC
>few|NA|TRBJ2-1|TRBV5-1
CASSFTPDIYNEQFF
TGCGCCAGCAGCTTTACACCGGATATTTACAATGAGCAGTTCTTC
>NA|NA|TRBJ1-2|TRBV6-1
CASSGRGGNGYTF
TGTGCCAGCAGTGGTAGAGGAGGTAATGGCTACACCTTC
>NA|NA|TRBJ2-7|TRBV6-6
CASSQTSYEQYF
TGTGCCAGCAGCCAAACCTCCTACGAGCAGTACTTC
>NA|NA|TRBJ2-3|TRBV6-2/TRBV6-3
CASSYFGSPDTQYF
TGTGCCAGCAGTTACTTCGGGAGTCCAGATACGCAGTATTTT
>NA|NA|TRBJ1-3|TRBV18
CASSPPSGGNTIYF
TGTGCCAGCTCACCACCGTCGGGTGGAAACACCATATATTTT
>NA|NA|TRBJ1-6|TRBV6-4
CASSDSFQTTWRGSPLHF
TGTGCCAGCAGTGACTCCTTCCAGACCACATGGCGGGGTTCACCCCTCCACTTT
>many|TRBD1|TRBJ1-1|TRBV7-2
CASSLVTGEAFF
TGTGCCAGCAGCTTAGTGACAGGGGAAGCTTTCTTT
>many|TRBD1|TRBJ1-2|TRBV7-2
CASSLVTGENYGYTF
TGTGCCAGCAGCTTAGTTACAGGGGAAAACTATGGCTACACCTTC
>many|NA|TRBJ2-5|TRBV5-1
CASSLTDRRETQYF
TGCGCCAGCAGTCTGACGGATAGGCGAGAGACCCAGTACTTC
>NA|NA|TRBJ1-2|TRBV11-2
CASSSGVGGYTF
TGTGCCAGCAGTTCAGGGGTTGGTGGCTACACCTTC
>few|TRBD1|TRBJ1-5|TRBV6-2/TRBV6-3
CASSPDRAQPQHF
TGTGCCAGCAGCCCGGACAGGGCTCAGCCCCAGCATTTT
>few|TRBD1|TRBJ1-2|TRBV20-1
CSAPGQGLWDGYTF
TGCAGTGCACCTGGACAGGGCTTATGGGATGGCTACACCTTC
>NA|TRBD2|TRBJ2-7|TRBV4-1
CASSQTLAGGSYEQYF
TGCGCCAGCAGCCAAACTCTAGCGGGGGGGTCCTACGAGCAGTACTTC
>few|NA|TRBJ1-1|TRBV24-1
CATSDSTGIEAFF
TGTGCCACCAGTGACTCCACTGGGATTGAAGCTTTCTTT
>few|NA|TRBJ2-4|TRBV5-1
CASSFRGLVEAKNIQYF
TGCGCCAGCAGCTTTAGGGGGTTAGTGGAAGCCAAAAACATTCAGTACTTC
>NA|TRBD2|TRBJ2-2|TRBV9
CASSVGGSIHTGELFF
TGTGCCAGCAGCGTCGGGGGGTCGATTCACACCGGGGAGCTGTTTTTT
>NA|NA|TRBJ2-1|TRBV24-1
CATSEWEAADEQFF
TGTGCCACCAGTGAATGGGAGGCTGCAGATGAGCAGTTCTTC
>few|TRBD1|TRBJ2-1|TRBV15
CATSQTGNEQFF
TGTGCCACCAGCCAGACAGGGAATGAGCAGTTCTTC
>few|TRBD2|TRBJ2-1|TRBV2
CARGGGFNYYNEQFF
TGTGCCAGGGGGGGAGGGTTTAACTATTACAATGAGCAGTTCTTC
>NA|TRBD1|TRBJ1-2|TRBV2
CASRPDRGRYGYTF
TGTGCCAGCAGACCCGACAGGGGCCGCTATGGCTACACCTTC
>NA|NA|TRBJ2-7|TRBV3-1
CASSQDHGGYEQYF
TGTGCCAGCAGCCAAGATCACGGGGGCTACGAGCAGTACTTC
>few|TRBD2|TRBJ2-1|TRBV5-1
CASSLTGLAGGNEQFF
TGCGCCAGCAGCTTAACGGGACTAGCGGGGGGAAATGAGCAGTTCTTC
>NA|TRBD2|TRBJ2-5|TRBV7-9
CASSLASGGGETQYF
TGTGCCAGCAGCTTAGCCTCGGGGGGAGGAGAGACCCAGTACTTC
>NA|NA|TRBJ2-4|TRBV2
CASPDPGSAIQYF
TGTGCCAGCCCAGACCCGGGGTCTGCCATTCAGTACTTC
>many|NA|TRBJ1-1|TRBV12-3/TRBV12-4
CATHRGSTEAFF
TGTGCCACCCACCGAGGGAGCACTGAAGCTTTCTTT
>few|TRBD2|TRBJ2-2|TRBV27
CASSVAGANTGELFF
TGTGCCAGCAGCGTAGCGGGGGCCAACACCGGGGAGCTGTTTTTT
>NA|NA|TRBJ2-1|TRBV7-2
CASSRREDRAYNEQFF
TGTGCCAGCAGCCGCCGAGAGGACAGAGCTTACAATGAGCAGTTCTTC
>few|TRBD1|TRBJ1-4|TRBV3-1
CASSQVGTGDEKLFF
TGTGCCAGCAGCCAAGTCGGGACAGGGGATGAAAAACTGTTTTTT
>NA|TRBD1|TRBJ2-3|TRBV29-1
CSADRGVTDTQYF
TGCAGCGCTGACAGGGGCGTCACAGATACGCAGTATTTT
>few|NA|TRBJ2-6|TRBV5-1
CASSNTGSAGANVLTF
TGCGCCAGCAGCAATACGGGGAGTGCTGGGGCCAACGTCCTGACTTTC
>NA|NA|TRBJ2-1|TRBV5-1
CASRLDGGARYDEQFF
TGCGCCAGCAGGTTGGACGGGGGCGCAAGGTATGATGAGCAGTTCTTC
>NA|TRBD1|TRBJ1-2|TRBV12-3/TRBV12-4
CASSIRTGGFVNYGYTF
TGTGCCAGCAGCATCCGGACAGGGGGGTTCGTTAACTATGGCTACACCTTC
>NA|TRBD2|TRBJ2-5|TRBV5-1
CASSLLPAGTSGGETQYF
TGCGCCAGCAGCTTGTTACCAGCCGGGACTAGCGGGGGAGAGACCCAGTACTTC
>NA|NA|TRBJ2-2|TRBV5-1
CASSVGPPNTGELFF
TGCGCCAGCAGCGTAGGTCCTCCGAACACCGGGGAGCTGTTTTTT
>NA|NA|TRBJ1-1|TRBV5-1
CASGQDVNTEAFF
TGCGCCAGTGGGCAGGACGTGAACACTGAAGCTTTCTTT
>few|TRBD1|TRBJ2-5|TRBV5-1
CASSSTGGIQETQYF
TGCGCCAGCAGCTCAACAGGGGGCATCCAAGAGACCCAGTACTTC
>NA|NA|TRBJ1-2|TRBV19
CASRTGLVAGYTF
TGTGCCAGTAGAACAGGGCTCGTTGCTGGCTACACCTTC
>NA|NA|TRBJ2-1|TRBV29-1
CSFSRRRGPLNEQFF
TGCAGCTTCTCCCGTCGGAGGGGGCCTCTCAATGAGCAGTTCTTC
>few|NA|TRBJ1-1|TRBV12-3/TRBV12-4
CASNPDLNTEAFF
TGTGCCAGCAATCCGGACCTGAACACTGAAGCTTTCTTT
>many|NA|TRBJ1-5|TRBV19
CASRQRSLDSNQPQHF
TGTGCCAGTAGACAAAGGTCGTTAGATAGCAATCAGCCCCAGCATTTT
>many|TRBD1|TRBJ2-1|TRBV6-6
CASSSGQAYNEQFF
TGTGCCAGCAGCTCGGGACAGGCCTACAATGAGCAGTTCTTC
>NA|TRBD2|TRBJ2-1|TRBV20-1
CSAKRPGLAWNEQFF
TGCAGTGCCAAGAGGCCGGGACTAGCTTGGAATGAGCAGTTCTTC
>many|NA|TRBJ2-3|TRBV11-2
CASSRGSYITDTQYF
TGTGCCAGCAGCCGGGGATCCTACATCACAGATACGCAGTATTTT
>many|NA|TRBJ2-7|TRBV12-3/TRBV12-4
CASSFWGAGGYEQYF
TGTGCCAGCAGTTTTTGGGGGGCTGGGGGCTACGAGCAGTACTTC
>NA|NA|TRBJ2-3|TRBV12-3/TRBV12-4
CAYSTGGPRGTQYF
TGTGCCTACTCAACTGGGGGCCCCAGGGGTACGCAGTATTTT
>few|NA|TRBJ2-3|TRBV5-6
CASSALDLGITDTQYF
TGTGCCAGCAGCGCATTGGACCTCGGCATCACAGATACGCAGTATTTT
>few|NA|TRBJ2-1|TRBV15
CATSGSHRVEVQWEQFF
TGTGCCACCAGCGGATCTCACAGGGTGGAAGTCCAATGGGAGCAGTTCTTC
>many|NA|TRBJ1-2|TRBV25-1
CASAAAFGYTF
TGTGCCAGCGCTGCCGCTTTTGGCTACACCTTC
>few|TRBD2|TRBJ2-3|TRBV5-6
CASSLFASGRTDTQYF
TGTGCCAGCAGCTTGTTTGCTAGCGGGCGCACAGATACGCAGTATTTT